This record covers a single T cell receptor (beta chain). The CDR3 runs 16 residues. Germline V gives CDR1 SGDLS, CDR2 YYNGEE. Trimming removed 2 bases from V and 0 bases from J; junction bases left unmatched: 2. These data belong to a study of T cells in Graves' hyperthyroidism and ophthalmopathy. Amplified regions were TCR beta CDR3 sequences from RNA transcripts. During a first-round RT-PCR of the TCR CDR3, the HTBI primer set was used. A single record per CDR3 protein comes from TCRdb applying MiXCR to the multiplex PCR reads. Among about 760,000 distinct CDR3 sequences listed, 30% to 40% were seen once.

The source of this sequence is a woman in her thirties or forties with Graves' hyperthyroidism. J is TRBJ1-3 and V is TRBV9, with 10 bases aligning to TRBD1. The sequenced sample consisted of blood. CDR3 bases: TGTGCCAGCAGCGTGGGACAGGGGAACTCTGGAAACACCATATATTTT. Translated: CASSVGQGNSGNTIYF.